The rows below give T cell receptor beta chains drawn from one sample of a study of T cells after yellow fever vaccination. One entry per CDR3 protein results from TCRdb running MiXCR on the 5' RACE reads. This sample has a few hundred thousand distinct CDR3 sequences, with about 4% found just once. The material was PBMCs, obtained 5 days after the yellow fever booster vaccination. The receptor source for this set is a man between 18 and 29 years old who received the YFV17D yellow fever vaccine. Both conserved end residues are part of each CDR3. The D gene is left open where the match is weak. Rows may omit the clone size; those that give it use once, few, many or a size class.

D | size | J | V | CDR3 | DNA
TRBD1 | many | TRBJ2-1 | TRBV4-2 | CASSHPGTGGINEQFF | TGTGCCAGCAGCCATCCCGGGACAGGGGGCATCAATGAGCAGTTCTTC
TRBD2 | few | TRBJ2-5 | TRBV7-2 | CASKTSGGETQYF | TGTGCCAGCAAGACTAGCGGGGGAGAGACCCAGTACTTC
NA | few | TRBJ1-6 | TRBV2 | CAGLSDLSSYNSPLHF | TGTGCCGGACTTTCGGACCTGAGCTCCTATAATTCACCCCTCCACTTT
TRBD2 | NA | TRBJ2-2 | TRBV7-2 | CASSPAGGRTGELFF | TGTGCCAGCAGCCCCGCGGGGGGCCGCACCGGGGAGCTGTTTTTT
TRBD1 | many | TRBJ1-5 | TRBV20-1 | CSARDREGQPQHF | TGCAGTGCTAGGGACAGGGAAGGGCAGCCCCAGCATTTT
NA | many | TRBJ1-5 | TRBV12-3/TRBV12-4 | CASSNAGYSNQPQHF | TGTGCCAGCAGCAATGCTGGATATAGCAATCAGCCCCAGCATTTT
TRBD1 | NA | TRBJ2-7 | TRBV7-9 | CASSLEGTGGNEQYF | TGTGCCAGCAGCTTAGAGGGGACAGGGGGAAACGAGCAGTACTTC
NA | NA | TRBJ1-3 | TRBV5-1 | CASSPTPQDAPAGNTIYF | TGCGCCAGCAGCCCCACACCACAGGACGCACCAGCAGGAAACACCATATATTTT
NA | many | TRBJ2-2 | TRBV5-6 | CASTVTQGFGTGELFF | TGTGCCAGCACCGTCACACAGGGATTCGGCACCGGGGAGCTGTTTTTT
NA | many | TRBJ2-6 | TRBV10-3 | CAISGSGSIRAGANVLTF | TGTGCCATCAGTGGATCGGGTTCGATCAGGGCTGGGGCCAACGTCCTGACTTTC
NA | few | TRBJ1-1 | TRBV5-6 | CASSSRWTEAFF | TGTGCCAGCAGCTCCCGGTGGACTGAAGCTTTCTTT
TRBD1 | many | TRBJ2-2 | TRBV4-3 | CASSQGDRDTGELFF | TGCGCCAGCAGCCAAGGGGACAGGGACACCGGGGAGCTGTTTTTT
NA | NA | TRBJ2-5 | TRBV12-3/TRBV12-4 | CASSWRGAQETQYF | TGTGCCAGCAGTTGGCGGGGAGCCCAAGAGACCCAGTACTTC
TRBD1 | few | TRBJ2-4 | TRBV14 | CASSHRDRENIQYF | TGTGCCAGCAGCCACCGGGACAGAGAAAACATTCAGTACTTC
NA | many | TRBJ1-5 | TRBV12-3/TRBV12-4 | CASSQQGGNQPQHF | TGTGCCAGCAGTCAACAGGGAGGCAATCAGCCCCAGCATTTT
NA | few | TRBJ2-1 | TRBV4-2 | CASSQEDRSNEQFF | TGTGCCAGCAGCCAAGAGGATAGGTCCAATGAGCAGTTCTTC
NA | NA | TRBJ1-3 | TRBV3-1 | CASSPTGSGSGNTIYF | TGTGCCAGCAGCCCGACCGGCTCGGGCTCTGGAAACACCATATATTTT
NA | many | TRBJ2-7 | TRBV5-1 | CASSLAIEFVEQYF | TGCGCCAGCAGCTTAGCCATCGAGTTCGTCGAGCAGTACTTC
NA | few | TRBJ2-3 | TRBV29-1 | CSVKSTDTQYF | TGCAGCGTTAAGAGCACAGATACGCAGTATTTT
NA | NA | TRBJ2-3 | TRBV5-1 | CASSSKPIFTDTQYF | TGCGCCAGCAGCTCCAAACCGATTTTCACAGATACGCAGTATTTT
NA | few | TRBJ2-3 | TRBV5-1 | CASSLPRGTTDTQYF | TGCGCCAGCAGCTTGCCTCGGGGGACCACAGATACGCAGTATTTT
TRBD1 | few | TRBJ2-3 | TRBV28 | CASSFSPGTGGDTQYF | TGTGCCAGCAGTTTTAGTCCCGGGACAGGTGGTGATACGCAGTATTTT
NA | few | TRBJ1-1 | TRBV7-2 | CASSPGNQNTEAFF | TGTGCCAGCAGCCCAGGGAATCAGAACACTGAAGCTTTCTTT
NA | many | TRBJ2-1 | TRBV24-1 | CATSDPYNEQFF | TGTGCCACCAGTGATCCCTACAATGAGCAGTTCTTC
TRBD1 | NA | TRBJ1-1 | TRBV6-6 | CASSYPTGGVRNTEAFF | TGTGCCAGCAGTTATCCCACAGGGGGCGTCAGGAACACTGAAGCTTTCTTT
NA | few | TRBJ2-7 | TRBV2 | CASSKRDGSMDEQYF | TGTGCCAGCAGTAAAAGGGACGGAAGTATGGACGAGCAGTACTTC
NA | many | TRBJ2-1 | TRBV6-6 | CASSWIVEGDGGNEQFF | TGTGCCAGCAGTTGGATAGTGGAGGGAGACGGGGGCAATGAGCAGTTCTTC
TRBD1 | many | TRBJ2-2 | TRBV12-3/TRBV12-4 | CACRAGTGSNWNTGELFF | TGTGCCTGTAGGGCCGGGACAGGGAGCAATTGGAACACCGGGGAGCTGTTTTTT
TRBD2 | many | TRBJ2-5 | TRBV9 | CASSPRPGLAAKETQYF | TGTGCCAGCAGCCCGAGACCGGGACTAGCGGCCAAAGAGACCCAGTACTTC
NA | few | TRBJ1-5 | TRBV4-2 | CASSQELGDNNQPQHF | TGTGCCAGCAGCCAAGAATTGGGAGACAACAATCAGCCCCAGCATTTT
NA | NA | TRBJ2-3 | TRBV5-1 | CASSSGGLGGTDTQYF | TGCGCCAGCAGCTCCGGTGGGTTGGGGGGTACAGATACGCAGTATTTT
NA | many | TRBJ2-5 | TRBV24-1 | CATSDAPEGETQYF | TGTGCCACCAGTGATGCCCCGGAAGGAGAGACCCAGTACTTC
NA | few | TRBJ2-5 | TRBV6-2/TRBV6-3 | CASRSPQGGETQYF | TGTGCCAGCAGGAGCCCACAGGGTGGGGAGACCCAGTACTTC
NA | many | TRBJ1-1 | TRBV9 | CASSPYSNTEAFF | TGTGCCAGCAGCCCTTATTCGAACACTGAAGCTTTCTTT
TRBD1 | NA | TRBJ2-7 | TRBV4-1 | CASSQAYRGRNEQYF | TGCGCCAGCAGCCAAGCGTACAGGGGTCGAAACGAGCAGTACTTC
NA | many | TRBJ2-7 | TRBV20-1 | CSAREAIGRYEQYF | TGCAGTGCTAGAGAGGCTATAGGCCGCTACGAGCAGTACTTC
NA | few | TRBJ1-1 | TRBV20-1 | CSATIPGPWTEAFF | TGCAGTGCTACTATTCCGGGGCCTTGGACTGAAGCTTTCTTT
NA | NA | TRBJ2-3 | TRBV20-1 | CSALLATSTDTQYF | TGCAGTGCTCTCCTAGCGACTAGCACAGATACGCAGTATTTT